A selection of T cell receptor beta chains follows, all from one sample in a study of CD8 T cells in ankylosing spondylitis. A single record per CDR3 protein comes from TCRdb applying MiXCR to the 5' RACE reads. The top ten clones hold 9.5% to 11% of a sample with roughly 180,000 distinct CDR3 sequences, 10% to 15% of them seen once. Material for sequencing was blood, either unsorted or a sorted T cell fraction (not recorded which). These receptors were collected from a female donor with ankylosing spondylitis or in good health (not recorded which). Each CDR3 is given with its conserved first and last residue. Each record gives: clone size, D gene, J gene, V gene, CDR3 DNA, CDR3 protein. A D gene is named only where the DNA matches it firmly. Only part of the rows carry a size: once, few, many, or a class if the clone is expanded.

abundance: many; d_gene: NA; j_gene: TRBJ2-1; v_gene: TRBV6-6; CDR3nt: TGTGCCAGCAGTTACCAGGGGAGCAATGAGCAGTTCTTC; CDR3aa: CASSYQGSNEQFF
abundance: NA; d_gene: NA; j_gene: TRBJ2-2; v_gene: TRBV7-2; CDR3nt: TGTGCCAGCAGCTTAGGGGGGCAGCACACCGGGGAGCTGTTTTTT; CDR3aa: CASSLGGQHTGELFF
abundance: few; d_gene: NA; j_gene: TRBJ1-1; v_gene: TRBV5-1; CDR3nt: TGCGCCAGCAGGTTCAAATCTATTGGGGGCGTTAGTGGAAACACTGAAGCTTTCTTT; CDR3aa: CASRFKSIGGVSGNTEAFF
abundance: few; d_gene: TRBD2; j_gene: TRBJ2-2; v_gene: TRBV11-2; CDR3nt: TGTGCCAGCAGCTTTGTGGCTAGCGGGCGGATGGGCACCGGGGAGCTGTTTTTT; CDR3aa: CASSFVASGRMGTGELFF
abundance: many; d_gene: NA; j_gene: TRBJ2-7; v_gene: TRBV20-1; CDR3nt: TGCAGTGCCGCTAGCCGACAGGTATCGTACGAGCAGTACTTC; CDR3aa: CSAASRQVSYEQYF
abundance: few; d_gene: TRBD2; j_gene: TRBJ2-1; v_gene: TRBV5-1; CDR3nt: TGCGCCAGCAGCTTGGCCTCGGGCGGGAGTCTCAATGAGCAGTTCTTC; CDR3aa: CASSLASGGSLNEQFF
abundance: many; d_gene: NA; j_gene: TRBJ2-1; v_gene: TRBV12-3/TRBV12-4; CDR3nt: TGTGCCAGCAGGCCTGTGGGGGCCTACAATGAGCAGTTCTTC; CDR3aa: CASRPVGAYNEQFF
abundance: many; d_gene: NA; j_gene: TRBJ2-3; v_gene: TRBV7-6; CDR3nt: TGTGCCAGCAGCCGCAGGGGGGACGAGGCAGATACGCAGTATTTT; CDR3aa: CASSRRGDEADTQYF
abundance: NA; d_gene: NA; j_gene: TRBJ2-1; v_gene: TRBV19; CDR3nt: TGTGCCAGTCAAACTTCCGGGACGATTCTTTACAATGAGCAGTTCTTC; CDR3aa: CASQTSGTILYNEQFF
abundance: NA; d_gene: NA; j_gene: TRBJ1-1; v_gene: TRBV18; CDR3nt: TGTGCCAGCTCGGAGATCGCAGCCACGAACACTGAAGCTTTCTTT; CDR3aa: CASSEIAATNTEAFF
abundance: many; d_gene: NA; j_gene: TRBJ2-1; v_gene: TRBV6-1; CDR3nt: TGTGCCAGCAGTCAAGGCCTCCCGGAGAATGAGCAGTTCTTC; CDR3aa: CASSQGLPENEQFF
abundance: few; d_gene: NA; j_gene: TRBJ2-1; v_gene: TRBV7-8; CDR3nt: TGTGCCAGCAGCGAGGACCCCTCCTACAATGAGCAGTTCTTC; CDR3aa: CASSEDPSYNEQFF
abundance: NA; d_gene: NA; j_gene: TRBJ1-3; v_gene: TRBV7-8; CDR3nt: TGTGCCAGCAGCTTAGACAGGGCGGGAGGAAACACCATATATTTT; CDR3aa: CASSLDRAGGNTIYF
abundance: many; d_gene: TRBD2; j_gene: TRBJ2-1; v_gene: TRBV6-2/TRBV6-3; CDR3nt: TGTGCCAGCGGTAGCGGGAATGAGCAGTTCTTC; CDR3aa: CASGSGNEQFF
abundance: many; d_gene: NA; j_gene: TRBJ1-1; v_gene: TRBV7-6; CDR3nt: TGTGCCAGCGGCAAGACAGGAGCGAACACTGAAGCTTTCTTT; CDR3aa: CASGKTGANTEAFF
abundance: many; d_gene: NA; j_gene: TRBJ2-7; v_gene: TRBV5-5; CDR3nt: TGTGCCAGCAGCCTATCCCCGTCCTCCTACGAGCAGTACTTC; CDR3aa: CASSLSPSSYEQYF
abundance: many; d_gene: NA; j_gene: TRBJ1-1; v_gene: TRBV3-1; CDR3nt: TGTGCCAGCAGCCAAGTGCTTGGTACTGAAGCTTTCTTT; CDR3aa: CASSQVLGTEAFF